This is a list of T cell receptor beta chains from one sample in a study of cytomegalovirus exposure and HLA in healthy donors. TCRdb's copy holds only in-frame clones and misses some; the assay was immunoSEQ multiplex PCR. The sample has about 160,000 clones, 76% seen once. The sequenced sample consisted of PBMCs. These receptors were collected from a female donor in good health and CMV-seronegative. CDR3s include the opening cysteine and the closing phenylalanine or tryptophan. D genes are given only for firm matches. Size values are once, few and many counts, or a class for expanded clones, and some rows have none.

clone_size,j_call,d_call,v_call,cdr3_nt,cdr3_aa
-,TRBJ2-1,-,TRBV7-7,TGTGCCAGCAGCTACCGGGGGACCTCCTACAATGAGCAGTTCTTC,CASSYRGTSYNEQFF
-,TRBJ2-1,TRBD2,TRBV7-2,TGTGCCAGCAGCTTAGTGGCTAGCGGGGTGGGCTATGAGCAGTTCTTC,CASSLVASGVGYEQFF
-,TRBJ1-3,TRBD1,TRBV7-8,TGTGCCAGCAGCTTACACGGGGACAGCGTCACCATATATTTT,CASSLHGDSVTIYF
-,TRBJ2-7,-,TRBV9,TGTGCCAGCAGCCCGGAAGACAATTACGAGCAGTACTTC,CASSPEDNYEQYF
-,TRBJ2-3,TRBD2,TRBV7-2,TGTGCCAGCAGCTTAGGACTAGCGGGAGGGTGGGTCGCCGATACGCAGTATTTT,CASSLGLAGGWVADTQYF
-,TRBJ2-5,-,TRBV20-1,TGCAGTGCCCGCCCGGGGGAGACCCAGTACTTC,CSARPGETQYF
-,TRBJ2-7,-,TRBV21-1,TGTGCCACCCCATGGACAGGGGTGGGGGAGCAGTACTTC,CATPWTGVGEQYF
-,TRBJ2-7,TRBD1,TRBV13,TGTGCCAGCAGCTTATGGGACAGTTACTCCTACGAGCAGTACTTC,CASSLWDSYSYEQYF
-,TRBJ1-5,-,TRBV18,TGTGCCAGCTCACCCGAAGGGGAAAGCAATCAGCCCCAGCATTTT,CASSPEGESNQPQHF
-,TRBJ1-2,-,TRBV19,TGTGCCAGTATCGGGGGTTCTAACTATGGCTACACCTTC,CASIGGSNYGYTF
-,TRBJ2-4,TRBD1,TRBV18,TGTGCCAGCTCTCTCGACAGGGGATGGGACATTCAGTACTTC,CASSLDRGWDIQYF
-,TRBJ1-1,TRBD1,TRBV28,TGTGCCAGCAGTATAAACACAGGGGTTGGCACTGAAGCTTTCTTT,CASSINTGVGTEAFF
once,TRBJ1-5,-,TRBV30,TGTGCCTGGAGTGTGGTTCAGGGCAGGGTTTTGGTTAGCAATCAGCCCCAGCATTTT,CAWSVVQGRVLVSNQPQHF
-,TRBJ2-4,TRBD2,TRBV6-5,TGTGCCAGCAGTGATAAAAGCGGGAGCTTTTTTCAGTACTTC,CASSDKSGSFFQYF
-,TRBJ2-5,-,TRBV19,TGTGCCAGTAGTATCATCGGAGAGGGAGAGACCCAGTACTTC,CASSIIGEGETQYF
-,TRBJ2-7,-,TRBV2,TGTGCCAGCAGTGAAGTCCTCGAGCAGTACTTC,CASSEVLEQYF
-,TRBJ2-4,TRBD1,TRBV29-1,TGCAGCGTTGCGGCCAGGGGGTCAAACATTCAGTACTTC,CSVAARGSNIQYF
-,TRBJ2-5,TRBD2,TRBV7-2,TGTGCCAGCAGCTCGGGGGGTAGCGGGGAGTACTTC,CASSSGGSGEYF
-,TRBJ1-2,-,TRBV6-6,TGTGCCAGCAGTTACAGGGGGATCGGTGGCTACACCTTC,CASSYRGIGGYTF
-,TRBJ2-1,TRBD2,TRBV4-3,TGCGCCAGCAGCCAAGATCCCCCTAGCGGGAGATTGGGTGAGCAGTTCTTC,CASSQDPPSGRLGEQFF
-,TRBJ2-7,TRBD2,TRBV4-2,TGTGCCAGCAGCCAAGATCGGCTAGCGGGGGCACCATACGAGCAGTACTTC,CASSQDRLAGAPYEQYF
-,TRBJ1-2,-,TRBV9,TGTGCCAGCAGCGTAGCAGGGGCAGAGGACTATGGCTACACCTTC,CASSVAGAEDYGYTF
-,TRBJ1-4,-,TRBV7-3,TGTGCCAGCAGCTTAGGGGGCCGCCTGGGGGAAAAACTGTTTTTT,CASSLGGRLGEKLFF
once,TRBJ1-1,-,TRBV7-9,TGTGCCAGCAGCTTAGGACAGGTCAACACTGAAGCTTTCTTT,CASSLGQVNTEAFF
-,TRBJ2-3,-,TRBV28,TGTGCCAGCAGACAGGGTGGGACAGATACGCAGTATTTT,CASRQGGTDTQYF
-,TRBJ1-2,TRBD1,TRBV18,TGTGCCAGCTCACCCCAACAGGGGTGGGATGGCTACACCTTC,CASSPQQGWDGYTF
-,TRBJ1-2,TRBD1,TRBV5-4,TGTGCCAGCAGCCCCGGACAGGGGGGCTATGGCTACACCTTC,CASSPGQGGYGYTF
-,TRBJ2-7,TRBD2,TRBV4-2,TGTGCCAGCAGCCAAGCAGTATGGGCTAGCGGGAATACCCAGCAGGGCTCCTACGAGCAGTACTTC,CASSQAVWASGNTQQGSYEQYF
-,TRBJ2-1,-,TRBV28,TGTGCCAGCAGTCCCTGGGGCAGGGACAATGAGCAGTTCTTC,CASSPWGRDNEQFF
once,TRBJ1-2,-,TRBV4-2,TGTGCCAGCAGCCAGGGCCTTTACAGGGAAGAAGACTATGGCTACACCTTC,CASSQGLYREEDYGYTF
few,TRBJ2-1,-,TRBV7-9,TGTGCCAGCAGCTTCAGAGGGAGCATCTACAATGAGCAGTTCTTC,CASSFRGSIYNEQFF
-,TRBJ1-1,-,TRBV4-3,TGCGCCAGCAGCCAAGAATTCCGGGCTGAAGCTTTCTTT,CASSQEFRAEAFF
-,TRBJ2-7,TRBD1,TRBV6-6,TGTGCCAGCAGTTACTCCGGGACAGGGGGATTCGAGCAGTACTTC,CASSYSGTGGFEQYF
-,TRBJ1-5,-,TRBV6-5,TGTGCCAGCAGTTACTCGAGAAAGGGGAATCAGCCCCAGCATTTT,CASSYSRKGNQPQHF
once,TRBJ2-5,TRBD1,TRBV12-5,TGTGCTAGTGGTTTGGCCAGTCCGGGGACAGAAAAAGAGACCCAGTACTTC,CASGLASPGTEKETQYF
-,TRBJ1-4,TRBD1,TRBV4-2,TGTGCCAGCAACCCCTCCGGGACAGCTAATGAAAAACTGTTTTTT,CASNPSGTANEKLFF
-,TRBJ2-7,-,TRBV5-5,TGTGCCAGCAGCTTGGGGGGGGGCGGAGGGAACGAGCAGTACTTC,CASSLGGGGGNEQYF
once,TRBJ1-2,-,TRBV5-1,TGCGCCAGCAGCTTAGGACAGATCTATGGCTACACCTTC,CASSLGQIYGYTF
-,TRBJ2-5,TRBD2,TRBV4-3,TGCGCCAGCAGCCAAGATTGGCCCGGGGGGGCCGGGGAGACCCAGTACTTC,CASSQDWPGGAGETQYF
-,TRBJ1-1,-,TRBV27,TGTGCCAGCAGTTCTCCGATCTCCCTGAGGGCTTTCTTT,CASSSPISLRAFF
-,TRBJ2-1,-,TRBV25-1,TGTGCCAGCAGTGACCCCTCCGGGGAATTCTACAATGAGCAGTTCTTC,CASSDPSGEFYNEQFF
-,TRBJ2-6,-,TRBV2,TGTGCCAGCAGGTTGGGGAACTCTGGGGCCAACGGCCTGACTTTC,CASRLGNSGANGLTF
-,TRBJ2-1,-,TRBV7-2,TGTGCCAGCTCACTAACAATCCATATCCCGGGGCAGTTCTTC,CASSLTIHIPGQFF
-,TRBJ2-7,TRBD1,TRBV18,TGTGCCAGCTCACCACCGACGGGACAGGTAGGGGAGCAGTACTTC,CASSPPTGQVGEQYF
-,TRBJ1-2,-,TRBV6-5,TGTGCCAGCAGTTACAGACTGTCCAACTATGGCTACACCTTC,CASSYRLSNYGYTF
-,TRBJ1-2,-,TRBV4-3,TGCGCCAGCAGCCAAACAGAGTTCTATGGCTACACCTTC,CASSQTEFYGYTF
-,TRBJ1-5,-,TRBV28,TGTGCCAGCAGTCAGGGGACTATTAGCAATCAGCCCCAGCATTTT,CASSQGTISNQPQHF
-,TRBJ2-4,-,TRBV15,TGTGCCACCAGCAGAGATATTCCCCCCTTGAACATTCAGTACTTC,CATSRDIPPLNIQYF
-,TRBJ1-5,-,TRBV10-3,TGTGCCTCCGGTCAATCTGGGGGGGACCAGCCCCAGCATTTT,CASGQSGGDQPQHF
-,TRBJ1-5,TRBD1,TRBV10-3,TGTGCCATCAGTTATACCGGACAGGGGGATCAGCCCCAGCATTTT,CAISYTGQGDQPQHF